One and the same sample provided the 24 T cell receptor beta chains below, sequenced in a study of blood T cell repertoires in COVID-19. Profiling relied on immunoSEQ multiplex PCR, and the TCRdb table lists in-frame clones only, not all of them. The sample contains 650,000 to 800,000 clones, around 89% of which appear only once. The source material was peripheral blood. The receptors were sampled from a woman aged 18-29 years with acute or convalescent COVID-19.

V and J are TRBV4-3 and TRBJ1-2; tentatively, D is TRBD1 (6 bases). This CDR3 region has 14 residues. Germline V gene sequence: CDR1 LGHNA, CDR2 YSLEER. With 2 bases removed from V and 4 bases from J, the gap between germline ends came to 11 bases. CDR3 sequence reads: CASSQSGTSYGYTF. In DNA, the CDR3 is TGCGCCAGCAGCCAATCCGGGACAAGCTATGGCTACACCTTC.

With respect to this clone: Other DNA sequences within the sample encode an identical CDR3. This chain uses TRBV5-1 with TRBJ2-3; TRBD2 matches 7 bases. The CDR3 totals 15 residues. Germline assignment: CDR1 SGHRS and CDR2 YFSETQ. After removal of 0 bases from V and 0 bases from J, the junction contained 1 base not matched to a gene. The CDR3 sequence is CASSLERGSTDTQYF. CDR3 nucleotide sequence: TGCGCCAGCAGCTTGGAGCGGGGTAGCACAGATACGCAGTATTTT. The full variable domain, in which reference TRBV5-1 and TRBJ2-3 provide the parts outside the CDR3, is KAGVTQTPRYLIKTRGQQVTLSCSPISGHRSVSWYQQTPGQGLQFLFEYFSETQRNKGNFPGRFSGRQFSNSRSEMNVSTLELGDSALYLCASSLERGSTDTQYFGPGTRLTVL.

The chain joins TRBV7-9 to TRBJ1-2; D call uncertain. Deletions cut 1 base from V and 2 bases from J, with 5 bases between. CDR1 SEHNR and CDR2 FQNEAQ come from the germline V gene (reference sequence). This CDR3 has 13 amino acids. CDR3 loop: CASSLGENYGYTF. Here the CDR3 DNA reads TGTGCCAGCAGCTTAGGCGAGAACTATGGCTACACCTTC.

The chain links TRBV6-5 to TRBJ2-7; weak D call: TRBD2 (6 bases). V shed 6 bases and J shed 0 bases, with 12 bases lying between them. The germline V gene has CDR1 MNHEY and CDR2 SVGAGI. CDR3 length equals 14 residues. The CDR3 here is CASSLGLSSYEQYF. DNA of the CDR3: TGTGCCAGCAGCCTGGGACTTAGCTCCTACGAGCAGTACTTC.

The chain joins TRBV27 to TRBJ2-3, with no clear D. The CDR3 spans 13 residues. Germline-derived CDR1 and CDR2 are MNHEY and SMNVEV (reference sequence). Trimming took off 5 bases at V and 5 bases at J, with 11 bases between the two ends. Here the CDR3 reads CASSPLFVDTQYF. CDR3 coding DNA: TGTGCCAGCAGTCCCCTATTTGTAGATACGCAGTATTTT.

This rearrangement joins TRBV30 to TRBJ1-2, with TRBD1 as a possible D gene (5 bases). V was trimmed by 3 bases and J by 5 bases, leaving 16 bases between them. Germline values: CDR1 GTSNPN, CDR2 SVGIG (reference sequence). The CDR3 is made up of 14 amino acids. The CDR3 is CAWRQPGEWYGYTF. CDR3 coding DNA: TGTGCCTGGAGACAACCGGGGGAATGGTATGGCTACACCTTC. Drawing the rest from reference TRBV30 and TRBJ1-2, the complete variable domain is SQTIHQWPATLVQPVGSPLSLECTVEGTSNPNLYWYRQAAGRGLQLLFYSVGIGQISSEVPQNLSASRPQDRQFILSSKKLLLSDSGFYLCAWRQPGEWYGYTFGSGTRLTVV.

The gene calls are TRBV6-5 and TRBJ1-6; 8 nucleotides agree with TRBD1. Losses at the gene ends were 6 bases for V and 6 bases for J; bases not matched to a gene: 4. Germline V CDR1 and CDR2: MNHEY, SVGAGI. The CDR3 extends over 14 amino acids. In nucleotides, the CDR3 is TGTGCCAGCAGCCTCGGACAGGGTAATTCACCCCTCCACTTT. Translation gives CASSLGQGNSPLHF.

The gene calls are TRBV18 and TRBJ1-4, with 12 bases that match TRBD1. V shed 5 bases and J 2 bases; nucleotides not matched to a gene: 6. In germline, CDR1 is KGHSH, CDR2 LQKENI. The CDR3 covers 17 residues. The chain's CDR3 is CASSAGQGASTNEKLFF. CDR3 DNA: TGTGCCAGCTCAGCGGGACAGGGGGCGTCTACTAATGAAAAACTGTTTTTT. Full variable domain (rest looked up from reference TRBV18 and TRBJ1-4): NAGVMQNPRHLVRRRGQEARLRCSPMKGHSHVYWYRQLPEEGLKFMVYLQKENIIDESGMPKERFSAEFPKEGPSILRIQQVVRGDSAAYFCASSAGQGASTNEKLFFGSGTQLSVL.

This chain links TRBV9 with TRBJ1-2; tentatively, D is TRBD1 (5 bases). CDR3 size: 15 residues. Per germline, CDR1 SGDLS and CDR2 YYNGEE. Trimming removed 0 bases at V and 5 bases at J, with 14 bases between. The chain's CDR3 is CASSVAGGAEYGYTF. The CDR3, as DNA: TGTGCCAGCAGCGTAGCGGGTGGGGCGGAATATGGCTACACCTTC.

The rearrangement joins TRBV30 to TRBJ2-4; a possible D gene is TRBD2 (5 bases). Germline lookup yields CDR1 GTSNPN and CDR2 SVGIG (reference sequence). This CDR3 is built from 15 residues. V was trimmed by 4 bases and J by 2 bases, leaving 15 bases between them. CDR3 residues: CAWTLGSGSKNIQYF. The CDR3 nucleotides read TGTGCCTGGACCCTGGGGTCGGGATCCAAAAACATTCAGTACTTC.

This chain joins TRBV7-9 and TRBJ1-1; TRBD1 matches at 9 bases. CDR1 is SEHNR and CDR2 is FQNEAQ in the germline V gene (reference sequence). The CDR3 covers 14 residues. V was clipped by 6 bases and J by 4 bases; unmatched bases: 6. The DNA of the CDR3 is TGTGCCAGCAGTCGGGACAGGGTTGTCACTGAAGCTTTCTTT. This codes for CASSRDRVVTEAFF.

This clone was observed a single time. The V and J genes are TRBV7-9 and TRBJ2-7, with D unclear. Trimming shortened V by 3 bases and J by 2 bases, and 11 bases separated the two germline ends. The germline CDR1 and CDR2 sequences are SEHNR and FQNEAQ (reference sequence). This CDR3 is 14 amino acids long. The CDR3 nucleotides read TGTGCCAGCAGCTTCGCAGGTCCACCCTACGAGCAGTACTTC. This codes for CASSFAGPPYEQYF. The whole variable domain, remainder taken from reference TRBV7-9 and TRBJ2-7, is DTGVSQNPRHKITKRGQNVTFRCDPISEHNRLYWYRQTLGQGPEFLTYFQNEAQLEKSRLLSDRFSAERPKGSFSTLEIQRTEQGDSAMYLCASSFAGPPYEQYFGPGTRLTVT.

This clone was seen a single time. The chain recombines TRBV7-9 with TRBJ2-7; D possibly corresponds to TRBD1 (6 bases). This CDR3 has 15 residues. Germline V lookup: CDR1 SEHNR, CDR2 FQNEAQ (reference sequence). Trimming left V 5 bases short and J 4 bases short, with 18 bases between. DNA for the CDR3: TGTGCCAGCAGCCACCCGACAGGTTACTGGTACGAGCAGTACTTC. It codes for CASSHPTGYWYEQYF.

The chain recombines TRBV30 with TRBJ1-1; possible D gene TRBD1, 6 bases. This CDR3 region has 13 residues. Germline CDR1 and CDR2: GTSNPN and SVGIG (reference sequence). V dropped 5 bases and J dropped 0 bases, with 10 bases sitting between them. This chain's CDR3 is CAWEGGVNTEAFF. The CDR3 DNA sequence: TGTGCCTGGGAGGGGGGGGTGAACACTGAAGCTTTCTTT.

The rearrangement uses TRBV5-1 and TRBJ1-2; 8 bases map to TRBD1. This CDR3 region has 17 residues. Per the germline V gene, CDR1 is SGHRS and CDR2 is YFSETQ. Losses at the gene ends were 4 bases for V and 6 bases for J; bases not matched to a gene: 17. CDR3 protein: CASSLGMSGTGFDGYTF. The CDR3 DNA follows: TGCGCCAGCAGCCTCGGGATGTCCGGGACAGGTTTTGATGGCTACACCTTC.

The rearrangement joins TRBV11-2 to TRBJ2-7; 9 nucleotides agree with TRBD1. Germline CDR1 reads SGHAT; CDR2 reads FQNNGV. The CDR3 contains 15 residues. The V and J ends lost 5 bases and 0 bases, in that order; junction bases with no gene match: 5. The CDR3: CASSPGTGPSYEQYF. CDR3 bases: TGTGCCAGCAGCCCCGGGACAGGGCCCTCCTACGAGCAGTACTTC. Supplemented by reference TRBV11-2 and TRBJ2-7, the full variable domain reads EAGVAQSPRYKIIEKRQSVAFWCNPISGHATLYWYQQILGQGPKLLIQFQNNGVVDDSQLPKDRFSAERLKGVDSTLKIQPAKLEDSAVYLCASSPGTGPSYEQYFGPGTRLTVT.

The gene calls are TRBV28 and TRBJ1-2, with 7 nucleotides matching TRBD1. This CDR3 spans 14 amino acids. Germline CDR1 MDHEN, CDR2 SYDVKM. The V and J ends lost 3 bases and 6 bases, in that order; junction bases with no gene match: 7. The CDR3 sequence is CASSFETGRNGYTF. The DNA of the CDR3 is TGTGCCAGCAGTTTTGAGACAGGGAGGAATGGCTACACCTTC.

The chain carries TRBV25-1 and TRBJ2-4; 9 bases are shared with TRBD2. The CDR3 length is 15 residues. J gave up 3 bases and V 6 bases, and 6 bases lay outside the gene matches. Per the germline V gene, CDR1 is MGHDK and CDR2 is SYGVNS. Here the CDR3 DNA reads TGTGCCAGCAGCGGAAGCGGGGGGATCAAAAACATTCAGTACTTC. This gives the protein CASSGSGGIKNIQYF.

The rearrangement uses TRBV6-5 and TRBJ1-4, with unresolved D. V was shortened by 0 bases and J by 8 bases, with 16 bases between the two germline ends. The CDR3 covers 16 residues. Germline values: CDR1 MNHEY, CDR2 SVGAGI. CDR3 residues: CASSYSIRAGWEKLFF. As DNA, the CDR3 is TGTGCCAGCAGTTACTCGATACGCGCAGGTTGGGAAAAACTGTTTTTT.

On this clone: A much larger clone sits a single nucleotide away, making a read error possible. Other nucleotide sequences from this sample produce the same CDR3. The chain uses TRBV2 and TRBJ2-6, with 9 bases that match TRBD2. The CDR3 runs to 15 residues. V shed 4 bases, J shed 2 bases, and the junction held 0 bases outside the gene matches. CDR1 SNHLY and CDR2 FYNNEI come from the germline V gene. CDR3: CASSGGGAGANVLTF. The CDR3 nucleotides are TGTGCCAGCAGTGGCGGGGGGGCTGGGGCCAACGTCCTGACTTTC.

The chain recombines TRBV6-5 with TRBJ2-3; tentatively, D is TRBD1 (6 bases). V gave up 6 bases and J gave up 4 bases, with 17 bases separating them. The CDR3 contains 15 residues. Per germline, CDR1 MNHEY and CDR2 SVGAGI. CDR3 in amino acids: CASRTDSLSSDTQYF. For the CDR3, the DNA is TGTGCCAGCAGAACGGACAGCCTGAGTTCAGATACGCAGTATTTT.

The chain joins TRBV7-2 to TRBJ1-2, with 7 nucleotides matching TRBD1. Germline CDR1 SGHTA, CDR2 FQGNSA. The CDR3 is made up of 17 amino acids. Trimming removed 3 bases from V and 4 bases from J; junction bases left unmatched: 14. CDR3 loop: CASSLSRGAEMTYGYTF. In nucleotides, the CDR3 is TGTGCCAGCAGCTTGAGCAGGGGGGCAGAGATGACCTATGGCTACACCTTC. Based on the CDR3 plus reference TRBV7-2 and TRBJ1-2, the full variable domain is GAGVSQSPSNKVTEKGKDVELRCDPISGHTALYWYRQSLGQGLEFLIYFQGNSAPDKSGLPSDRFSAERTGGSVSTLTIQRTQQEDSAVYLCASSLSRGAEMTYGYTFGSGTRLTVV.

V and J are TRBV3-1 (or the pseudogene TRBV3-2) and TRBJ1-1, with D unclear. Trimming took 0 bases from V and 11 from J, leaving 10 bases between them. This CDR3 comprises 12 residues. Germline assignment: CDR1 LGHDT and CDR2 YNNKEL (reference sequence). In nucleotides, the CDR3 is TGTGCCAGCAGCCAAGAAGGCACCGGGGCTTTCTTT. It translates to CASSQEGTGAFF.

CDR3: CSANLVAFDGYTF. The CDR3 coding sequence is TGCAGCGCGAATCTTGTGGCTTTTGATGGCTACACCTTC. The V and J genes are TRBV29-1 and TRBJ1-2, with D unclear. CDR1 and CDR2 (germline): SQVTM, ANQGSEA. Trimming removed 7 bases at V and 6 bases at J, with 18 bases between. This CDR3 comprises 13 residues.